The 21 T cell receptor beta chains below come from one sample, sequenced in a study of blood T cell repertoires in COVID-19. TCRdb's copy holds only in-frame clones and misses some; the assay was immunoSEQ multiplex PCR. The sample has 150,000 to 200,000 clones, 81% seen once; the top ten hold 12%. The sample taken for sequencing was peripheral blood. These receptors all stem from a woman of 80 years or more with COVID-19, enrolled during active disease.

The sample holds a few counts of this clone. The chain recombines TRBV19 with TRBJ1-1; 10 bases fit TRBD1. This CDR3 spans 14 amino acids. Unmatched junction bases numbered 8, after V lost 6 bases and J lost 7 bases. Germline CDR1 and CDR2: LNHDA and SQIVND (reference sequence). DNA of the CDR3: TGTGCCAGTAGACGGACAGGGGGGGCGGGTGAAGCTTTCTTT. Translated, it gives CASRRTGGAGEAFF.

The V call is TRBV6-1, the J call TRBJ1-6, with a tentative D call TRBD1 (6 bases). From germline, CDR1 is MNHNS and CDR2 SASEGT. The V end lost 2 bases, the J end lost 8 bases, and 10 bases lay between the germline ends. This CDR3 is built from 14 residues. The CDR3 nucleotides are TGTGCCAGCAGTGAACTACAGGGCGATTCACCCCTCCACTTT. It encodes CASSELQGDSPLHF.

J is TRBJ2-3 and V is TRBV7-2, with 12 bases matching TRBD2. Germline V gene data show CDR1 as SGHTA and CDR2 as FQGNSA. The CDR3 is made up of 16 amino acids. V was pared by 4 bases and J by 6 bases, with 8 bases of the junction left unmatched. The CDR3 reads CASSSTRTSGKDTQYF. The CDR3 DNA reads as TGTGCCAGCAGCTCCACCCGGACTAGCGGGAAGGATACGCAGTATTTT.

This clone has more than one count but fewer than ten. In DNA, the CDR3 is TGTGCCAGCAGCTTAGTACTAGCGGAGGGAGGCGACGAGCAGTACTTC. Translated: CASSLVLAEGGDEQYF. The chain employs TRBV7-9 and TRBJ2-7, with 8 bases fitting TRBD2. Germline V gives CDR1 SEHNR, CDR2 FQNEAQ (reference sequence). The V gene end was trimmed by 1 base and the J gene end by 5 bases; junction bases not matched to a gene: 10. The CDR3 is 16 amino acids.

The rearrangement uses TRBV10-3 and TRBJ2-7, with TRBD2 matching 12 bases. The CDR3 is 15 residues long. CDR1 is ENHRY and CDR2 is SYGVKD in the germline V gene. With V trimmed by 5 bases and J by 9 bases, 11 bases remained unmatched. CDR3 region: CAISTGLAGWGRQYF. Here the CDR3 DNA reads TGTGCCATCAGTACAGGACTAGCGGGGTGGGGGCGGCAGTACTTC.

This chain uses TRBV10-3 with TRBJ1-3; no clear D gene. The CDR3 loop spans 11 amino acids. Germline CDR1 ENHRY, CDR2 SYGVKD. V was pared by 10 bases and J by 0 bases, with 4 bases between. The CDR3 protein is CATGSGNTIYF. The CDR3 nucleotides are TGTGCCACCGGCTCTGGAAACACCATATATTTT.

The chain uses TRBV9 and TRBJ2-2; a possible D gene is TRBD1 (8 bases). Germline V CDR1 and CDR2: SGDLS, YYNGEE. There are 15 residues in the CDR3. The V end lost 4 bases, the J end lost 8 bases, and 18 bases lay between the germline ends. The CDR3 nucleotides are TGTGCCAGCAGCCCACTAACAGGGGGGGAAGGGGAGCTGTTTTTT. This encodes CASSPLTGGEGELFF.

This chain uses TRBV5-8 with TRBJ2-3; unclear D gene. V was trimmed by 4 bases and J by 0 bases, leaving 12 bases between them. This CDR3 contains 15 residues. Germline CDR1 and CDR2: SGHTS and YDEGEE. The DNA of the CDR3 is TGTGCCAGCAGCCCTCTCTCTTTTAGCACAGATACGCAGTATTTT. It encodes CASSPLSFSTDTQYF. The full variable domain, with the rest looked up from reference TRBV5-8 and TRBJ2-3, is EAGVTQSPTHLIKTRGQQATLRCSPISGHTSVYWYQQALGLGLQFLLWYDEGEERNRGNFPPRFSGRQFPNYSSELNVNALELEDSALYLCASSPLSFSTDTQYFGPGTRLTVL.

The V gene is TRBV11-1, the J gene TRBJ2-1; possible D gene TRBD2, 6 bases. Germline values: CDR1 SGHAT, CDR2 FQDESV (reference sequence). With 5 bases removed from V and 5 bases from J, the gap between germline ends came to 19 bases. The length of the CDR3 is 16 residues. The CDR3 loop is CASSPMRTISHNEQFF. CDR3 DNA: TGTGCCAGCAGCCCGATGAGGACTATTAGCCACAATGAGCAGTTCTTC.

The chain couples TRBV7-9 to TRBJ2-5, with D tentatively TRBD2 (6 bases). CDR1 and CDR2 (germline): SEHNR, FQNEAQ (reference sequence). The V gene lost 5 bases and the J gene lost 4 bases, with 17 bases spanning the gap. The CDR3 loop spans 15 amino acids. DNA of the CDR3: TGTGCCAGCAGCCCCAGTGTGGGGGGAGGAGAGACCCAGTACTTC. Encoded protein: CASSPSVGGGETQYF. The whole variable domain, filled in from reference TRBV7-9 and TRBJ2-5, reads DTGVSQNPRHKITKRGQNVTFRCDPISEHNRLYWYRQTLGQGPEFLTYFQNEAQLEKSRLLSDRFSAERPKGSFSTLEIQRTEQGDSAMYLCASSPSVGGGETQYFGPGTRLLVL.

The chain carries TRBV28 and TRBJ1-2, with D perhaps matching TRBD1 (5 bases). This CDR3 is built from 13 residues. The ends were cut back, 5 bases at V and 2 bases at J, with 9 bases in the middle. In germline, CDR1 is MDHEN, CDR2 SYDVKM. The CDR3: CASSPRGNYGYTF. As DNA, the CDR3 is TGTGCCAGCAGTCCCCGGGGGAACTATGGCTACACCTTC.

This clone appeared a few times. The chain has TRBV5-1 and TRBJ1-1; TRBD1 matches at 7 bases. Germline loops: CDR1 SGHRS, CDR2 YFSETQ. The CDR3 sequence is 14 residues long. J was trimmed by 1 base and V by 0 bases; bases with no gene match: 0. In DNA form, the CDR3 reads TGCGCCAGCAGCTTGGACAGGGGGAACACTGAAGCTTTCTTT. Its translation is CASSLDRGNTEAFF.

The genes are TRBV28 and TRBJ2-1; 10 nucleotides line up with TRBD2. V trimming: 6 bases; J trimming: 6 bases; junction bases outside the gene matches: 5. The length of the CDR3 is 14 residues. Germline V gives CDR1 MDHEN, CDR2 SYDVKM. CDR3 in DNA: TGTGCCAGCAGAAGCGGGAGGGAATCCAATGAGCAGTTCTTC. Its protein product is CASRSGRESNEQFF.

This clone was observed a single time. This chain links TRBV5-1 with TRBJ2-1; TRBD2 agrees at 9 bases. V lost 1 base to trimming and J lost 8 bases; unmatched junction nucleotides: 19. CDR1 SGHRS and CDR2 YFSETQ come from the germline V gene. The CDR3 length is 19 residues. The CDR3 nucleotides read TGCGCCAGCAGCTTGAGTGGTCTAGCGGGGAAGCAACCGTGGGATGAGCAGTTCTTC. Translation: CASSLSGLAGKQPWDEQFF.

The J gene is TRBJ2-7, the V gene TRBV28, with 9 bases aligning to TRBD1. The germline V gene encodes CDR1 MDHEN and CDR2 SYDVKM. J lost 4 bases, V lost 4 bases, and 8 bases had no gene match. The CDR3 runs to 15 residues. CDR3: CASSSTGGAGYEQYF. Written as DNA, the CDR3 is TGTGCCAGCAGTTCCACAGGGGGCGCGGGTTACGAGCAGTACTTC.

This clone has more than one count but fewer than ten. J is TRBJ2-7 and V is TRBV2; maybe TRBD1 (5 bases). Trimming removed 4 bases at V and 0 bases at J, with 10 bases between. CDR3 size: 14 residues. Germline CDR1 is SNHLY and CDR2 is FYNNEI. The DNA for the CDR3 is TGTGCCAGCAGTGTGGCAGGGTACTCCTACGAGCAGTACTTC. Residues: CASSVAGYSYEQYF. Looking up the rest from reference TRBV2 and TRBJ2-7 gives the full variable domain: EPEVTQTPSHQVTQMGQEVILRCVPISNHLYFYWYRQILGQKVEFLVSFYNNEISEKSEIFDDQFSVERPDGSNFTLKIRSTKLEDSAMYFCASSVAGYSYEQYFGPGTRLTVT.

The V and J genes are TRBV23-1 and TRBJ2-7, with TRBD1 matching over 8 bases. TRBV23-1 is classed as an ORF, of uncertain function. The CDR3 spans 12 residues. The J segment lost 3 bases and the V segment lost 6 bases, leaving 1 base of the junction unmatched. The CDR3 region has the DNA TGCGCCAGCAGGGACAGGGACTACGAGCAGTACTTC. Protein sequence: CASRDRDYEQYF.

The J gene is TRBJ2-1, the V gene TRBV2, with a tentative D call TRBD2 (7 bases). V was pared by 8 bases and J by 6 bases, with 11 bases between. The CDR3 has 12 amino acids. Germline CDR1 reads SNHLY; CDR2 reads FYNNEI. Here the CDR3 DNA reads TGTGCCAGCGGGGGGGGGCTCAATGAGCAGTTCTTC. The encoded protein is CASGGGLNEQFF.

V and J are TRBV7-2 and TRBJ1-2; 7 nucleotides align to TRBD1. In germline, CDR1 is SGHTA, CDR2 FQGNSA. Germline trimming cut 5 bases from V and 4 bases from J; bases unmatched to any gene: 13. The CDR3 is made up of 16 amino acids. This chain's CDR3 is CASSPGTASNGYGYTF. CDR3 nucleotide sequence: TGTGCCAGCAGCCCCGGGACAGCCTCAAACGGCTATGGCTACACCTTC. Full variable domain (outside the CDR3, taken from reference TRBV7-2 and TRBJ1-2): GAGVSQSPSNKVTEKGKDVELRCDPISGHTALYWYRQSLGQGLEFLIYFQGNSAPDKSGLPSDRFSAERTGGSVSTLTIQRTQQEDSAVYLCASSPGTASNGYGYTFGSGTRLTVV.

The CDR3 spells CASSFETAGQDTQYF. CDR3 bases: TGTGCCAGCAGTTTTGAGACAGCTGGGCAAGATACGCAGTATTTT. This rearrangement joins TRBV28 to TRBJ2-3; a weak D match, TRBD1 (5 bases). The germline gives CDR1 MDHEN, CDR2 SYDVKM. The V end lost 3 bases, the J end lost 5 bases, and 15 bases lay between the germline ends. The CDR3 has 15 residues.

The chain carries TRBV7-2 and TRBJ2-1; 8 positions match TRBD2. After removal of 5 bases from V and 4 bases from J, the junction contained 10 bases not matched to a gene. Germline lookup yields CDR1 SGHTA and CDR2 FQGNSA. The CDR3 totals 16 residues. CDR3: CASSLGWSGGYNEQFF. In DNA, the CDR3 is TGTGCCAGCAGCCTAGGATGGAGCGGGGGATACAATGAGCAGTTCTTC.